These T cell receptor beta chains were read from a single sample in a study of T cells after yellow fever vaccination. TCRdb passed the 5' RACE reads through MiXCR, listing each CDR3 protein once. The repertoire holds about 350,000 distinct CDR3 sequences, with roughly 11% as singletons. The sequenced sample was PBMCs, obtained on the day of the first yellow fever vaccination. These receptors were taken from a man aged 18 to 29 who received the YFV17D yellow fever vaccine. CDR3s leave out the opening cysteine and the closing phenylalanine or tryptophan. Size is stated for part of the rows, as once, few or many counts, or as a class when the clone is expanded.

>TRBJ1-6|TRBV12-3/TRBV12-4|few
ASSSWLENSPLH
>TRBJ2-1|TRBV10-3|many
AISEVRTASYNEQF
>TRBJ1-1|TRBV12-3/TRBV12-4|many
ASSGGEGGNTEAF
>TRBJ1-2|TRBV9|.
ASSEGTGMYYGYT
>TRBJ1-3|TRBV5-1|many
ASSLEQSSGNTIY
>TRBJ2-3|TRBV7-2|.
ASSLPRPDTQY
>TRBJ1-2|TRBV20-1|few
SASREANYGYT
>TRBJ2-5|TRBV7-9|.
ASSFQD
>TRBJ2-1|TRBV12-3/TRBV12-4|few
ASRAGPTSYNEQF
>TRBJ1-1|TRBV5-1|.
ASSWPRGGTGTEAF
>TRBJ2-3|TRBV24-1|many
ATKDISSTDTQY
>TRBJ2-1|TRBV7-2|.
ASSFERRSYNEQF
>TRBJ2-7|TRBV7-2|many
ASSLQGGPYEQY
>TRBJ2-3|TRBV21-1|.
ASSKGENQPVARDPGATDTQY
>TRBJ1-2|TRBV3-1|.
ASSQDSSIYGYT
>TRBJ1-2|TRBV27|few
ASSFTRTGEFGYT
>TRBJ2-2|TRBV24-1|few
ATSDPGQGFSGELF
>TRBJ1-2|TRBV12-3/TRBV12-4|many
ASSRTDGYT
>TRBJ2-2|TRBV5-1|few
ASSSGTSSGELF
>TRBJ1-1|TRBV2|few
ASNRMQTQAF
>TRBJ2-7|TRBV11-2|.
ASSLGSLGTGAPYEQY
>TRBJ1-5|TRBV6-1|few
ASRRTGRAQPQH
>TRBJ1-1|TRBV5-4|few
ASSGQASSAF
>TRBJ2-3|TRBV4-3|.
ASSQDDSGTQY
>TRBJ2-2|TRBV5-1|.
ASSFRATARTGELF
>TRBJ1-6|TRBV19|.
ASMVTGGYSPLH
>TRBJ2-1|TRBV3-1|few
ASSVTSGGDEQF
>TRBJ2-7|TRBV6-1|few
ASSVRLAGISYEQY